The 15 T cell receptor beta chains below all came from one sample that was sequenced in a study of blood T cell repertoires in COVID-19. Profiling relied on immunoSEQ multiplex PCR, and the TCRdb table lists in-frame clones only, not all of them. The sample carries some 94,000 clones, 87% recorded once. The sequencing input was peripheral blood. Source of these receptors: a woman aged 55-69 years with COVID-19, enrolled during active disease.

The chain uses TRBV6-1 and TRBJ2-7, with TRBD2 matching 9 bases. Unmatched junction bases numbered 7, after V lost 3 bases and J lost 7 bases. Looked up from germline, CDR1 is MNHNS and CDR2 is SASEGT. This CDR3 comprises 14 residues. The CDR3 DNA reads TGTGCCAGCAGTGACACAGCGGGGGGTTTTGAGCAGTACTTC. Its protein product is CASSDTAGGFEQYF.

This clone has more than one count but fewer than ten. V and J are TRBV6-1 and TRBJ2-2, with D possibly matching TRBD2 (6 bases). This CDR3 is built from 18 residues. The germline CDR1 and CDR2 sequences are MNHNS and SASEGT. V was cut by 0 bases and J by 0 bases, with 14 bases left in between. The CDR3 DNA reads TGTGCCAGCAGTGAAGCGCTTCTGGGGGGAGCGAACACCGGGGAGCTGTTTTTT. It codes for CASSEALLGGANTGELFF.

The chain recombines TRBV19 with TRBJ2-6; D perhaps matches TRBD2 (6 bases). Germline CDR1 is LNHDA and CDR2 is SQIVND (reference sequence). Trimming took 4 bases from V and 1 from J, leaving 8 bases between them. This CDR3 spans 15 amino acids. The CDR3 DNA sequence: TGTGCCAGTAGTACCGGGACTTCTGGGGCCAACGTCCTGACTTTC. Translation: CASSTGTSGANVLTF.

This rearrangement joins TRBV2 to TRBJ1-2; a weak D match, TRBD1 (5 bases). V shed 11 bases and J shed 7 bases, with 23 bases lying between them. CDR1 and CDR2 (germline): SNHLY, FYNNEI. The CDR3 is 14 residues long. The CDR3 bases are TGTGCCTTAGACCACAGGAACCGCTATGTTGGCTACACCTTC. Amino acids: CALDHRNRYVGYTF.

The CDR3 loop is CSVSPGTIYGYTF. The DNA of the CDR3 is TGCAGCGTTTCCCCCGGGACAATTTATGGCTACACCTTC. The V gene is TRBV29-1, the J gene TRBJ1-2, with D perhaps matching TRBD1 (6 bases). The CDR3 is made up of 13 amino acids. Looked up from germline, CDR1 is SQVTM and CDR2 is ANQGSEA. Trimming pared 5 bases from V and 5 bases from J, leaving 15 bases between.

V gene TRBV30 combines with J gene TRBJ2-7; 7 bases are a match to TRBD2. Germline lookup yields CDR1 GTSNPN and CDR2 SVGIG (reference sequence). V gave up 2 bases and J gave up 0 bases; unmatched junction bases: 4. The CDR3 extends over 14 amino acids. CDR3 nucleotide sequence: TGTGCCTGGAGTAAGGGAGGGAGCTCCTACGAGCAGTACTTC. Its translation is CAWSKGGSSYEQYF.

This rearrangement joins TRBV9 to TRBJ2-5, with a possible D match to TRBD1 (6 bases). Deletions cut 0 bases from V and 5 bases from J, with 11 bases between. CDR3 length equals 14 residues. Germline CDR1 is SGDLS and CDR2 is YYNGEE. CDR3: CASSVVARGETQYF. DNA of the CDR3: TGTGCCAGCAGCGTAGTGGCTAGGGGGGAGACCCAGTACTTC.

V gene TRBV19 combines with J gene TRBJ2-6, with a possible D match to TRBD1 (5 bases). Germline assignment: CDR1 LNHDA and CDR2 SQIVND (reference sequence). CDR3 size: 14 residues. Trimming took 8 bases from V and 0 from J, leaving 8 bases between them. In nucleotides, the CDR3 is TGTGCCAGTGTACAGGTCTCTGGGGCCAACGTCCTGACTTTC. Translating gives CASVQVSGANVLTF.

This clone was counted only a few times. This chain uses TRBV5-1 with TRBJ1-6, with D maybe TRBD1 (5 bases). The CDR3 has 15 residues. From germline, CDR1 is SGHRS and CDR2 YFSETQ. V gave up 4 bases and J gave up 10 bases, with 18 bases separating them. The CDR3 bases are TGCGCCAGCAGCCCGTCAGGGTTCGCGGAATCACCCCTCCACTTT. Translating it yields CASSPSGFAESPLHF.

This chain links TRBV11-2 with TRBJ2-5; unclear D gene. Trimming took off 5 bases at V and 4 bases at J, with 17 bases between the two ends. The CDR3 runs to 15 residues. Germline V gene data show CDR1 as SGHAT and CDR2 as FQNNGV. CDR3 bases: TGTGCCAGCAGCCGACCCGAGACAAAGGCAGAGACCCAGTACTTC. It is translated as CASSRPETKAETQYF.

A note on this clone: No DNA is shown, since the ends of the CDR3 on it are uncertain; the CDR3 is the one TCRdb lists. CDR3 sequence reads: CASSYKGGKMKNCFLAVF. This chain connects TRBV5-7 to TRBJ1-4; the table's D call of TRBD1 was not tested on the DNA. TRBV5-7 is marked as an open reading frame, function uncertain. The CDR3 is made up of 18 amino acids, end residues included.

Here the CDR3 reads CASSNRGGEQYF. CDR3 nucleotides: TGTGCCAGCAGTAACAGGGGTGGCGAGCAGTACTTC. The chain couples TRBV2 to TRBJ2-7, with 7 bases that match TRBD1. Germline loops: CDR1 SNHLY, CDR2 FYNNEI. CDR3 size: 12 residues. V shed 5 bases and J 6 bases; nucleotides not matched to a gene: 4.

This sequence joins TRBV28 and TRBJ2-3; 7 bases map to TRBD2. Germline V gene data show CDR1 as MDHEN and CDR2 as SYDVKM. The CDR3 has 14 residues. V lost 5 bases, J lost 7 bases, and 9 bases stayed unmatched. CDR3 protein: CASSPGGRTNTQYF. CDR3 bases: TGTGCCAGCAGTCCCGGGGGGAGGACGAATACGCAGTATTTT.

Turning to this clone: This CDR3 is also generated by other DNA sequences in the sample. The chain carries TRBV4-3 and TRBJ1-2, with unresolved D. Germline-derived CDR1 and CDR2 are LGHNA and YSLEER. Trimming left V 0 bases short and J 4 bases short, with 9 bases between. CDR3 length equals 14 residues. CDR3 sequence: CASSQEGGRYGYTF. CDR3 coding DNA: TGCGCCAGCAGCCAAGAAGGCGGCCGCTATGGCTACACCTTC.

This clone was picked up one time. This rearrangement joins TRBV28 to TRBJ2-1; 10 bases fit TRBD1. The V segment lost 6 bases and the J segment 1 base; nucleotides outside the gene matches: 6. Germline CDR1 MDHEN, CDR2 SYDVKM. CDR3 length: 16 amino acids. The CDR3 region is CASSRDRGASYNEQFF. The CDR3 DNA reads TGTGCCAGCAGCCGGGACAGGGGAGCATCCTACAATGAGCAGTTCTTC.